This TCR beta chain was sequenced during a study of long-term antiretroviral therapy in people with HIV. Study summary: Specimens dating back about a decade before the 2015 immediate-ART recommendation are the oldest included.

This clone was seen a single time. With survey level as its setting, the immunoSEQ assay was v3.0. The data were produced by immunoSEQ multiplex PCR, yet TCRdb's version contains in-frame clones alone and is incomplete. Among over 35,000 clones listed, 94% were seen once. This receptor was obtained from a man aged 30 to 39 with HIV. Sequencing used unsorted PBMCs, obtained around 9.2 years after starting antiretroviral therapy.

The CDR3 sequence: CASSSRGRAEAFF. For the CDR3, the DNA is TGTGCCAGCAGCTCTCGTGGAAGGGCTGAAGCTTTCTTT. The chain uses TRBV11-3 and TRBJ1-1; no firm D call. CDR3 size: 13 residues. Germline V gene sequence: CDR1 SGHNT, CDR2 YENEEA. Trimming shortened V by 4 bases and J by 6 bases, and 12 bases separated the two germline ends.